This TCR beta chain originates from a study of Ad26.COV2.S vaccination and SARS-CoV-2 variants. Stated treatment: about 20 received Ad26.COV2.S at low or high dose, single or two shots; about 5 received placebo; per-sample allocation not given. Material that was analyzed had been drawn on day 63 after the first vaccine or placebo injection. This table comes from immunoSEQ multiplex PCR, and its TCRdb copy is limited to in-frame clones, with some not included. The sample shows around 250,000 clones, approximately 89% of them seen only once. V lost 0 bases and J lost 5, with 20 bases in between. The CDR3 extends over 16 amino acids. Germline values: CDR1 GTSNPN, CDR2 SVGIG (reference sequence). A few counts support this clone.

The sequences come from peripheral blood, collected in a trial of Ad26.COV2.S vaccine versus placebo. This receptor was obtained from a person between 18 and 65 years old who received the Ad26.COV2.S COVID-19 vaccine or a placebo. The chain has TRBV30 and TRBJ2-7; weak D call: TRBD1 (5 bases). In DNA form, the CDR3 reads TGTGCCTGGAGTGTCGGTAGCCAGGGTGGAAACCACGAGCAGTACTTC. The encoded protein is CAWSVGSQGGNHEQYF.